These 26 T cell receptor beta chains were sequenced from one sample in a study of T-cell reconstitution after alpha-beta-depleted transplantation in children. It was with unique molecular identifiers that the TCRbeta library was prepared. Each CDR3 protein gets one entry after TCRdb re-called the PCR reads with MiXCR. The table includes about 110,000 distinct CDR3 sequences, about a tenth detected once. The source was PBMCs from the stem cell graft donor, collected from the stem cell graft. Receptor source: a human donor who donated a stem cell graft to a child with acute lymphoblastic leukemia.

This clonotype was recorded at least ten times. The V call is TRBV20-1, the J call TRBJ2-2, with 7 positions matching TRBD2. Germline V CDR1 and CDR2: DFQATT, SNEGSKA (reference sequence). The CDR3 length is 17 residues. The J segment lost 4 bases and the V segment lost 0 bases, leaving 11 bases of the junction unmatched. The CDR3 DNA sequence: TGCAGTGCTAGAGATCCCCTTAGTGGGGGGGGCACCGGGGAGCTGTTTTTT. Amino acid sequence: CSARDPLSGGGTGELFF.

This clonotype was seen many times. The V and J genes are TRBV28 and TRBJ2-2; TRBD1 is a possible D gene (6 bases). The CDR3 runs 15 residues. Germline V gene data show CDR1 as MDHEN and CDR2 as SYDVKM. The V gene lost 6 bases and the J gene lost 1 base, with 12 bases spanning the gap. CDR3 in DNA: TGTGCCAGCAGAATTGGACAGTGGAACACCGGGGAGCTGTTTTTT. Protein sequence: CASRIGQWNTGELFF.

Worth noting for this clonotype: With a much larger clone just one base away, this may be a read error. The rearrangement joins TRBV7-2 to TRBJ2-3; no reliable D call. This CDR3 has 13 residues. V lost 8 bases to trimming and J lost 2 bases, with 11 bases between them. CDR1 is SGHTA, CDR2 FQGNSA, per germline. Here the CDR3 DNA reads TGTGCCAGCGCGGCCCCTACCACAGATACGCAGTATTTT. Residues: CASAAPTTDTQYF.

This rearrangement joins TRBV12-5 to TRBJ2-2; D is undetermined. Deletions cut 3 bases from V and 0 bases from J, with 14 bases between. CDR3 length equals 17 residues. Per germline, CDR1 LGHNT and CDR2 FRNRAP. CDR3: CASGFVGRSANTGELFF. The CDR3 DNA follows: TGTGCTAGTGGTTTTGTGGGCCGTTCCGCGAACACCGGGGAGCTGTTTTTT. Full variable domain (rest looked up from reference TRBV12-5 and TRBJ2-2): DARVTQTPRHKVTEMGQEVTMRCQPILGHNTVFWYRQTMMQGLELLAYFRNRAPLDDSGMPKDRFSAEMPDATLATLKIQPSEPRDSAVYFCASGFVGRSANTGELFFGEGSRLTVL.

The chain joins TRBV13 to TRBJ1-4; possibly TRBD1 for D (5 bases). From germline, CDR1 is PRHDT and CDR2 FYEKMQ (reference sequence). V dropped 0 bases and J dropped 8 bases, with 10 bases sitting between them. The CDR3 contains 14 residues. The CDR3 spells CASSLGSGREKLFF. As DNA, the CDR3 is TGTGCCAGCAGCTTAGGCTCAGGGCGGGAAAAACTGTTTTTT.

This clonotype came up many times. The chain is built from TRBV5-1 and TRBJ2-7; 8 bases match TRBD1. CDR1 is SGHRS, CDR2 YFSETQ, per germline. This CDR3 has 16 residues. V lost 6 bases, J lost 2 bases, and 13 bases stayed unmatched. The CDR3 DNA sequence: TGCGCCAGCAAAGGTGGTTTTAGGACAGGGACCTACGAGCAGTACTTC. This encodes CASKGGFRTGTYEQYF.

In its sample, this clonotype was seen many times. The rearrangement uses TRBV7-2 and TRBJ2-1; D is unresolved. V lost 2 bases and J lost 4, with 12 bases in between. CDR1 and CDR2 (germline): SGHTA, FQGNSA. There are 15 residues in the CDR3. The CDR3 here is CASSLSRESYNEQFF. DNA for the CDR3: TGTGCCAGCAGCTTAAGTCGAGAGTCATACAATGAGCAGTTCTTC. The variable domain in full, completed from reference TRBV7-2 and TRBJ2-1, reads GAGVSQSPSNKVTEKGKDVELRCDPISGHTALYWYRQSLGQGLEFLIYFQGNSAPDKSGLPSDRFSAERTGGSVSTLTIQRTQQEDSAVYLCASSLSRESYNEQFFGPGTRLTVL.

In this sample, this clonotype turned up many times. This chain connects TRBV6-5 to TRBJ2-1; 8 bases agree with TRBD1. Germline V CDR1 and CDR2: MNHEY, SVGAGI. The CDR3 spans 14 residues. Germline trimming cut 0 bases from V and 7 bases from J; bases unmatched to any gene: 2. The CDR3 sequence is CASSYSRQGNEQFF. CDR3 bases: TGTGCCAGCAGTTACTCCCGACAGGGGAATGAGCAGTTCTTC.

This clonotype was counted a single time. A junction end diverges from the germline sequence, so it may reflect a read error. This chain joins TRBV4-1 and TRBJ2-6, with 14 positions matching TRBD2. The V gene's germline CDR1 is MGHRA and CDR2 YSYEKL. The CDR3 loop spans 19 amino acids. This CDR3 reads CASSGRGLAGVSGANGLTF. CDR3 DNA sequence: TGCGCCAGCAGCGGGCGGGGACTAGCGGGAGTCTCTGGGGCCAACGGCCTGACTTTC.

This clonotype was picked up a small number of times. The chain joins TRBV7-2 to TRBJ1-1, with unresolved D. Looked up from germline, CDR1 is SGHTA and CDR2 is FQGNSA. The V and J ends lost 6 bases and 5 bases respectively, with 19 bases between them. The CDR3 has 15 amino acids. The CDR3 protein is CASSQAGRRRTEAFF. CDR3 DNA sequence: TGTGCCAGCAGTCAAGCCGGGAGGAGAAGAACTGAAGCTTTCTTT.

The rearrangement links TRBV7-6 to TRBJ2-1; D is possibly TRBD1 (5 bases). This CDR3 region has 15 residues. With 2 bases removed from V and 8 bases from J, the gap between germline ends came to 16 bases. Germline CDR1 SGHVS, CDR2 FNYEAQ. The CDR3 nucleotides are TGTGCCAGCAGCTTATGGCAGGGCGTCTGGGATGAGCAGTTCTTC. Encoded protein: CASSLWQGVWDEQFF.

This clonotype has a count of ten or more. V usage is TRBV4-2 and J usage is TRBJ2-1; D perhaps matches TRBD2 (6 bases). This CDR3 is built from 13 residues. V was shortened by 4 bases and J by 10 bases, with 14 bases between the two germline ends. CDR1 LGHNA and CDR2 YNFKEQ come from the germline V gene. The CDR3 here is CASSRLRDSEQFF. The CDR3 DNA sequence: TGTGCCAGCAGCCGCTTGAGGGACTCCGAGCAGTTCTTC.

This clonotype was counted only a few times. This chain joins TRBV30 and TRBJ1-5; D uncertain. Between the trimmed V and J ends, which lost 5 bases and 11 bases, there was a span of 16 bases. The CDR3 runs 12 residues. The germline V gene encodes CDR1 GTSNPN and CDR2 SVGIG (reference sequence). Here the CDR3 DNA reads TGTGCCTGGGGAACTCTTGGAGGCGCCCAGCATTTT. It is translated as CAWGTLGGAQHF.

The table lists this clonotype with many counts. The chain recombines TRBV5-1 with TRBJ2-7; D perhaps matches TRBD2 (6 bases). V lost 5 bases and J 6 bases, leaving 18 bases between the germline ends. This CDR3 has 14 amino acids. Germline CDR1 and CDR2: SGHRS and YFSETQ. As DNA, the CDR3 is TGCGCCAGCAGGCCCGCCGGGAGTGAAGGCGAGCAGTACTTC. As protein: CASRPAGSEGEQYF.

This clonotype has at least ten counts. The chain joins TRBV20-1 to TRBJ2-7; no firm D call. Between the trimmed V and J ends, which lost 6 bases and 3 bases, there was a span of 12 bases. The CDR3 contains 12 residues. Germline V gives CDR1 DFQATT, CDR2 SNEGSKA (reference sequence). The CDR3 is CSARIPLYEQYF. CDR3 coding DNA: TGCAGTGCCAGGATCCCCCTCTACGAGCAGTACTTC.

In its sample, this clonotype was seen many times. The V call is TRBV5-1, the J call TRBJ2-2, with D perhaps given as TRBD1 or TRBD2 (6 bases each). This CDR3 is built from 15 residues. The V gene lost 4 bases and the J gene lost 4 bases, with 14 bases spanning the gap. Germline V gene data show CDR1 as SGHRS and CDR2 as YFSETQ. This chain's CDR3 is CASSPGGRTTGELFF. The DNA for the CDR3 is TGCGCCAGCAGCCCCGGGGGCAGAACCACCGGGGAGCTGTTTTTT.

This clonotype was counted ten times or more. The chain uses TRBV5-1 and TRBJ2-1, with 8 bases identical to TRBD1. There are 20 residues in the CDR3. Germline CDR1 is SGHRS and CDR2 is YFSETQ. V lost 0 bases, J lost 0 bases, and 14 bases stayed unmatched. The CDR3 nucleotides are TGCGCCAGCAGCTTGGCCGGCAGGGGGCCTCAATCGAGCTCCTACAATGAGCAGTTCTTC. This encodes CASSLAGRGPQSSSYNEQFF. The whole variable domain, remainder taken from reference TRBV5-1 and TRBJ2-1, is KAGVTQTPRYLIKTRGQQVTLSCSPISGHRSVSWYQQTPGQGLQFLFEYFSETQRNKGNFPGRFSGRQFSNSRSEMNVSTLELGDSALYLCASSLAGRGPQSSSYNEQFFGPGTRLTVL.

This clonotype was seen ten or more times. The gene calls are TRBV12-3 or TRBV12-4 and TRBJ2-7, with a tentative D call TRBD1 (6 bases). Deletions cut 0 bases from V and 0 bases from J, with 12 bases between. This CDR3 has 16 amino acids. The CDR3 spells CASSLASTDSSYEQYF. The CDR3 DNA follows: TGTGCCAGCAGTTTAGCGTCGACGGACAGCTCCTACGAGCAGTACTTC.

This clonotype was observed many times. The V gene is TRBV12-3 or TRBV12-4, the J gene TRBJ2-3, with 14 positions matching TRBD2. J gave up 5 bases and V 7 bases, and 14 bases lay outside the gene matches. There are 18 residues in the CDR3. CDR3 nucleotides: TGTGCCAGCAATCCGTGGGGACTAGCGGGGGCGAAGGGAGATACGCAGTATTTT. Translating it yields CASNPWGLAGAKGDTQYF.

The chain employs TRBV21-1 and TRBJ2-7. TRBV21-1 is a listed pseudogene. The CDR3 length is 15 residues. The CDR3 protein is CASIKNSTGPYEQYF. In DNA form, the CDR3 reads TGTGCCAGCATCAAGAACTCGACAGGGCCCTACGAGCAGTACTTC.

This clonotype has ten or more counts. The genes are TRBV20-1 and TRBJ1-2; D call uncertain. This CDR3 region has 13 residues. The germline gives CDR1 DFQATT, CDR2 SNEGSKA (reference sequence). Trimming cost V 7 bases and J 8 bases, with 20 bases left between them. The CDR3 sequence: CSGDLAGSRGYTF. The CDR3 nucleotides are TGCAGTGGGGATTTGGCGGGAAGTCGAGGCTACACCTTC.

This clonotype appeared many times. This chain links TRBV7-2 with TRBJ2-3; D might be TRBD2 (6 bases). The CDR3 is made up of 16 amino acids. Germline CDR1 is SGHTA and CDR2 is FQGNSA. V was cut by 6 bases and J by 3 bases, with 19 bases left in between. The CDR3 DNA reads TGTGCCAGCAGACCCGGCGGGGTCAGAGGGACAGATACGCAGTATTTT. Its protein is CASRPGGVRGTDTQYF.

This clonotype was seen at least ten times. The V and J genes are TRBV20-1 and TRBJ1-6; 7 bases are a match to TRBD1. V shed 4 bases and J 7 bases; nucleotides not matched to a gene: 10. The CDR3 consists of 15 residues. Germline V gene lookup returns CDR1 DFQATT and CDR2 SNEGSKA (reference sequence). The CDR3 nucleotides are TGCAGTGCTAAGGGGCGGGACAGTAGAAATTCACCCCTCCACTTT. Its protein is CSAKGRDSRNSPLHF.

This clonotype was counted many times. The chain uses TRBV4-1 and TRBJ2-4; TRBD2 aligns across 16 bases. Germline CDR1 MGHRA, CDR2 YSYEKL. CDR3 length: 18 amino acids. The V gene end was trimmed by 3 bases and the J gene end by 0 bases; junction bases not matched to a gene: 2. The CDR3 nucleotides read TGCGCCAGCAGCCAGGGACTAGCGGGGGGGTTAGCCAAAAACATTCAGTACTTC. Residues: CASSQGLAGGLAKNIQYF.

This clonotype occurred many times. This chain uses TRBV12-3 or TRBV12-4 with TRBJ2-7; a possible D gene is TRBD2 (5 bases). The CDR3 runs to 15 residues. V was clipped by 3 bases and J by 2 bases, with 14 bases between them. Here the CDR3 reads CASSFLFGRAYEQYF. The CDR3 coding sequence is TGTGCCAGCAGTTTCCTTTTCGGGCGGGCCTACGAGCAGTACTTC.

The sample holds many counts of this clonotype. This chain connects TRBV7-2 to TRBJ1-4; 10 nucleotides line up with TRBD1. V shed 2 bases, J shed 8 bases, and the junction held 2 bases outside the gene matches. The CDR3 contains 14 residues. The V gene's germline CDR1 is SGHTA and CDR2 FQGNSA. CDR3 DNA: TGTGCCAGCAGCTTATGGGACAGGGGCGAAAAACTGTTTTTT. This sequence encodes CASSLWDRGEKLFF.